This T cell receptor beta chain was profiled in a study of tumor-infiltrating lymphocytes in primary liver carcinoma. A remark on this clonotype: No antigen is known for it.

Total RNA (roughly 530 ng) served as template for TCR beta cDNA synthesis primed by a constant-region primer. TCR beta libraries came from three nested multiplex PCR rounds using slightly modified ARM-PCR. PCR rounds one and two used TRBV1-TRBV30 forward primers with a C-beta reverse primer for roughly 10 cycles each. From the multiplex PCR reads, TCRdb called clonotypes with MiXCR, one entry per CDR3 protein. The repertoire includes some 200,000 distinct CDR3 sequences, roughly 61% of them detected once, and 5.5% to 9% sits in the top ten. Out of unsorted whole blood came the blood RNA, and germline DNA was extracted as well. CDR3 length: 18 amino acids. The V gene's germline CDR1 is SGHAT and CDR2 FQNNGV. The ends were cut back, 7 bases at V and 4 bases at J, with 26 bases in the middle. Study-wide points: Blood's top-250-clone fraction was significantly lower than that of tumors (p = 0.039).

The source material was peripheral blood. The sequence came from a woman in her fifties or sixties with primary liver carcinoma and hepatitis B virus infection. This chain connects TRBV11-2 to TRBJ2-1; possibly TRBD2 for D (6 bases). The CDR3 DNA reads as TGTGCCAGCATCAATCGACCCCTCACTCTACGGGGGTACAATGAGCAGTTCTTC. It codes for CASINRPLTLRGYNEQFF.